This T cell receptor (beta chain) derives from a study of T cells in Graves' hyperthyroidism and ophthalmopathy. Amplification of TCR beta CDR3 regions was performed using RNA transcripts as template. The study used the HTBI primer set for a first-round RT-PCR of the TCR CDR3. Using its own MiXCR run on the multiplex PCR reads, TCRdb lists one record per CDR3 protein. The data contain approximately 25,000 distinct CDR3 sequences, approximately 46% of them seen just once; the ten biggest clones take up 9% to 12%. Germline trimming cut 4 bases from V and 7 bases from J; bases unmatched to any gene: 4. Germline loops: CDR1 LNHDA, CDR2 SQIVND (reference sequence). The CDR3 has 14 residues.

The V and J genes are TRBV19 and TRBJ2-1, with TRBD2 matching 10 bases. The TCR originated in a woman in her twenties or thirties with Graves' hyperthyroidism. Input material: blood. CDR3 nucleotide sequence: TGTGCCAGTAGTACGGCTAGCGGGAGAAATGAGCAGTTCTTC. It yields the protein CASSTASGRNEQFF.